Following are 4 T cell receptor beta chains from one sample sequenced in a study of T cell responses to AZD1222 COVID-19 vaccine. Libraries were prepared by immunoSEQ multiplex PCR; TCRdb keeps only in-frame clonotypes and omits some of them. This table has 100,000 to 150,000 clones, roughly 88% appearing once. The material sequenced was peripheral blood, taken on day 0 of MenACWY control vaccination. Source of these receptors: an adult in good health.

The table lists this clone with a few counts. V gene TRBV4-2 combines with J gene TRBJ2-2; no clear D. V shed 1 base and J shed 7 bases, with 7 bases lying between them. There are 13 residues in the CDR3. Looked up from germline, CDR1 is LGHNA and CDR2 is YNFKEQ. The CDR3 coding sequence is TGTGCCAGCAGCCAAGTCGTCGACGGGGAGCTGTTTTTT. As protein: CASSQVVDGELFF.

The rearrangement links TRBV12-3 or TRBV12-4 to TRBJ2-7; TRBD1 agrees at 11 bases. This CDR3 is 13 amino acids long. Unmatched junction bases numbered 7, after V lost 5 bases and J lost 10 bases. The DNA of the CDR3 is TGTGCCAGCAGTCACGGACAGGGGGCGGGTCAGTACGTC. Translation: CASSHGQGAGQYV.

This clone was seen once. The chain is built from TRBV9 and TRBJ2-3, with D maybe TRBD1 (6 bases). Trimming removed 0 bases from V and 4 bases from J, with 12 bases in between. CDR3 length equals 15 residues. Germline V gives CDR1 SGDLS, CDR2 YYNGEE. CDR3 amino acids: CASSVGLTGSDTQYF. CDR3 bases: TGTGCCAGCAGCGTAGGATTAACAGGGTCAGATACGCAGTATTTT.

V usage is TRBV7-9 and J usage is TRBJ1-3; D is ambiguous. CDR1 and CDR2 (germline): SEHNR, FQNEAQ (reference sequence). The CDR3 sequence is 17 residues long. V lost 0 bases and J lost 0, with 12 bases in between. The CDR3 sequence is CASSLAWAGDSGNTIYF. The CDR3 DNA sequence: TGTGCCAGCAGCTTAGCCTGGGCAGGAGACTCTGGAAACACCATATATTTT.